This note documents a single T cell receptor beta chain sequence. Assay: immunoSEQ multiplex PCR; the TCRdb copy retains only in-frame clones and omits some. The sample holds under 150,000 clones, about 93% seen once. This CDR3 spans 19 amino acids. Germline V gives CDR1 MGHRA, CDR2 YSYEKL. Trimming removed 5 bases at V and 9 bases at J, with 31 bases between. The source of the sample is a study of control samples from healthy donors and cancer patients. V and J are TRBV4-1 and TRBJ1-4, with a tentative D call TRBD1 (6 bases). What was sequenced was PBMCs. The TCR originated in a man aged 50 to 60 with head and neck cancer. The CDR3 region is CASSGPSAPGGGPMKKLFF. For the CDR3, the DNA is TGCGCCAGCAGCGGCCCATCAGCCCCCGGCGGGGGCCCCATGAAAAAACTGTTTTTT.